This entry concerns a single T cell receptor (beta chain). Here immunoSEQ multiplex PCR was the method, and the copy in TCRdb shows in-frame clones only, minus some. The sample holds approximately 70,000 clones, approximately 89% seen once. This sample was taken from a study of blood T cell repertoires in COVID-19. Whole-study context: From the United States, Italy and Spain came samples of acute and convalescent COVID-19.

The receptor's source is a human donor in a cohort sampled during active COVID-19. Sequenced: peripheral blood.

The DNA of the CDR3 is TGTGCCAGCAGTGAAGAGAGCGGGGTGGGGAGAAACGAGCAGTACTTC. Its translation is CASSEESGVGRNEQYF. The chain combines TRBV6-1 with TRBJ2-7, with 7 nucleotides matching TRBD2. The CDR3 extends over 16 amino acids. V trimming: 1 base; J trimming: 5 bases; junction bases outside the gene matches: 11. In germline, CDR1 is MNHNS, CDR2 SASEGT.